Shown below are 4 T cell receptor beta chains from a single sample sequenced in a study of blood T cell repertoires in COVID-19 (dated by TCRdb to about 2020). The method was the immunoSEQ multiplex PCR assay. As stored in TCRdb, this immuneACCESS dataset retains in-frame rearrangements with V and J assigned. A fraction of the clones does not appear; measured against another copy, unresolved V genes explain less than half of the discrepancy, and the remainder lacks a known reason. The sample has fewer than 400,000 clones on record, 65% to 90% of them singletons. Around 4% of the sample is taken by the ten largest. The sequencing input was PBMCs or T cells enriched from blood (not recorded which). These receptors were collected from a man aged 25-40 years who had recovered from COVID-19.

V and J are TRBV5-1 and TRBJ1-2; 12 bases line up with TRBD1. This CDR3 contains 14 residues. Per germline, CDR1 SGHRS and CDR2 YFSETQ. V was pared by 4 bases and J by 7 bases, with 5 bases of the junction left unmatched. The CDR3 DNA reads as TGCGCCAGCAGCACGGGACAGGGGGCGAGTGGCTACACCTTC. It encodes CASSTGQGASGYTF.

This clone was recorded only once. This chain connects TRBV7-9 to TRBJ2-5; D gene unclear. The V gene lost 5 bases and the J gene lost 5 bases, with 15 bases spanning the gap. CDR3 size: 14 residues. Per the germline V gene, CDR1 is SEHNR and CDR2 is FQNEAQ (reference sequence). This CDR3 is CASSLGTAGETQYF. CDR3 sequence (DNA): TGTGCCAGCAGCCTAGGAACGGCCGGGGAGACCCAGTACTTC.

The chain joins TRBV10-1 to TRBJ2-2; D perhaps matches TRBD2 (5 bases). The CDR3 extends over 15 amino acids. Trimming cost V 5 bases and J 6 bases, with 16 bases left between them. Germline V gives CDR1 WNHNN, CDR2 SYGVQD (reference sequence). The CDR3 coding sequence is TGCGCCAGCAGTTCAACCAATTGGCGGGCCGGGGAGCTGTTTTTT. This gives the protein CASSSTNWRAGELFF.

The CDR3 DNA follows: TGCAGCGTCAAACCCGGGACTAGCGGGAGGTACGAGCAGTACTTC. It codes for CSVKPGTSGRYEQYF. The chain joins TRBV29-1 to TRBJ2-7; 15 bases map to TRBD2. CDR3 length: 15 amino acids. In germline, CDR1 is SQVTM, CDR2 ANQGSEA. V lost 6 bases and J lost 4; bases outside the gene matches: 7.